The sample holds many counts of the clone carrying this T cell receptor (beta chain). Its antigen is not known. The read terminates 3 residues before the CDR3 end, so the remaining end is supplied by the germline J gene. This sample is part of a study of T cell clonality in common variable immunodeficiency. Most patients and controls had Caucasian heritage. Blood samples were heparinized, about 5 to 8 ml per donor. Using immunoSEQ multiplex PCR, the repertoire was profiled, and TCRdb retains in-frame clones only, with some absent. The repertoire has about 81,000 clones, none seen only once; the ten largest take 0.8%. Trimming cost V 3 bases and J 3 bases, with 15 bases left between them. CDR1 is GTSNPN, CDR2 SVGIG, per germline (reference sequence). The CDR3 covers 14 residues. Findings and caveats of the study: Fewer deletions and N-nucleotide insertions were reportedly seen in common variable immunodeficiency TCR beta sequences. The cause of increased CVID clonality remains unclear without subpopulation sequencing.

The clonotype was recovered from a person aged 18-69 years in good health. The chain uses TRBV30 and TRBJ2-7; TRBD1 is a possible D gene (7 bases). Sequencing was performed on peripheral blood mononuclear cells. The DNA read from the CDR3 is TGTGCCTGGAGAGAGGGGGGACAGCGCTACGAG. Translating gives CAWREGGQRYE. Given in full, the CDR3 is CAWREGGQRYEQYF. Together with reference TRBV30 and TRBJ2-7, the CDR3 gives the full variable domain: SQTIHQWPATLVQPVGSPLSLECTVEGTSNPNLYWYRQAAGRGLQLLFYSVGIGQISSEVPQNLSASRPQDRQFILSSKKLLLSDSGFYLCAWREGGQRYEQYFGPGTRLTVT.